This entry concerns a single TCR beta chain. Its antigen is not identified. The CDR3 extends over 15 amino acids. Deletions cut 3 bases from V and 5 bases from J, with 15 bases between. Germline assignment: CDR1 SGDLS and CDR2 YYNGEE. This record comes from a study of tumour-infiltrating T cells in Burkitt lymphoma. Looking at the study overall: The Burkitt lymphoma cohort spanned all epidemiological subtypes. Overall and progression-free survival were predicted by productive clonality.

General observations from the study: Public clonotypes, several, appeared across numerous Burkitt lymphoma patients.

Sequenced by immunoSEQ multiplex PCR; TCRdb stores in-frame clones only, minus some. The data hold roughly 860 clones, with about 22% observed a single time. The V call is TRBV9, the J call TRBJ2-1; the D gene is possibly TRBD2 (7 bases). Sample: tumor tissue. The receptor was derived from a human donor with Burkitt lymphoma. CDR3 in amino acids: CASSGGGRANNEQFF. The CDR3 DNA is TGTGCCAGCAGCGGGGGGGGCAGGGCAAACAATGAGCAGTTCTTC.